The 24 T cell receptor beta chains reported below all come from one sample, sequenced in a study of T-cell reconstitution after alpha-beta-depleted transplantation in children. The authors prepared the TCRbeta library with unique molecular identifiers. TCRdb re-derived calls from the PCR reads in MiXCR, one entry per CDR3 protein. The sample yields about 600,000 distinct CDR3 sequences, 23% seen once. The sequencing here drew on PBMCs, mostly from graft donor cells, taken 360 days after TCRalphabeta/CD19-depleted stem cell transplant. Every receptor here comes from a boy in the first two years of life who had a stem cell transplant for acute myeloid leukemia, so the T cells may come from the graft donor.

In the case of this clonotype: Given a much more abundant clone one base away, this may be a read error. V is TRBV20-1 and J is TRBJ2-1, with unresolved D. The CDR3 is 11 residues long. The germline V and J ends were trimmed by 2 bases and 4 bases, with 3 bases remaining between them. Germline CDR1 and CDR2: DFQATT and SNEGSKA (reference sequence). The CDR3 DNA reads TGCAGTGCTAGAAAATACAATGAGCAGTTCTTC. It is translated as CSARKYNEQFF.

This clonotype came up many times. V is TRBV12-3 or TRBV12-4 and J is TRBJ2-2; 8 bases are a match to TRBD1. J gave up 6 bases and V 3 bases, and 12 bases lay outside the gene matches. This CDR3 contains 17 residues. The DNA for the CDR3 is TGTGCCAGCAGTTTTTCCTCACAGGGGGGCAGAGCCGGGGAGCTGTTTTTT. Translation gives CASSFSSQGGRAGELFF.

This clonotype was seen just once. CDR3 protein: CASSPRTGGGYEQFF. DNA for the CDR3: TGTGCCAGCAGCCCGAGGACAGGGGGAGGCTATGAGCAGTTCTTC. The chain couples TRBV7-3 to TRBJ2-1; 10 bases fit TRBD1. This CDR3 contains 15 residues. The germline CDR1 and CDR2 sequences are SGHTA and FQGTGA. V lost 5 bases to trimming and J lost 8 bases; unmatched junction nucleotides: 9.

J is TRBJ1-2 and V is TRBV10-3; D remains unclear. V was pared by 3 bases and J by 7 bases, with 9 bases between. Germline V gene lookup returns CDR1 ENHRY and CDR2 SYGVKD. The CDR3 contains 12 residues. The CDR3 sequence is CAISDFLTGYTF. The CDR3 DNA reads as TGTGCCATCAGTGACTTCTTAACTGGCTACACCTTC.

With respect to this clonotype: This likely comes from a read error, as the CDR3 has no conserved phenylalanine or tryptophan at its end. The DNA of the CDR3 is TGTGCCAGCAGCTTAGGCGGGACAGGGAATCAGCCCCAGCATTCT. It translates to CASSLGGTGNQPQHS. The V and J genes are TRBV11-2 and TRBJ1-5, with 9 bases that match TRBD1. The length of the CDR3 is 15 residues. Germline-derived CDR1 and CDR2 are SGHAT and FQNNGV. With 1 base clipped from V and 4 bases from J, the junction kept 2 bases outside the gene matches.

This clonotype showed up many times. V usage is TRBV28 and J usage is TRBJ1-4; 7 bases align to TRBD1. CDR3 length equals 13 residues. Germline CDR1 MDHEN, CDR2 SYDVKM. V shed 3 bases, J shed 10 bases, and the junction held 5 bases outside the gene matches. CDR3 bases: TGTGCCAGCAGTTTTCGGGACAGAGGAAAACTGTTTTTT. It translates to CASSFRDRGKLFF.

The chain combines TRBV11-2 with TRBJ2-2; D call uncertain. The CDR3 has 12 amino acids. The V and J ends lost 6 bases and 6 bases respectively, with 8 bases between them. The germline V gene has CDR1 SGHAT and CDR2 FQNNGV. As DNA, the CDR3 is TGTGCCAGCAGAACACCACCCGGGGAGCTGTTTTTT. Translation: CASRTPPGELFF.

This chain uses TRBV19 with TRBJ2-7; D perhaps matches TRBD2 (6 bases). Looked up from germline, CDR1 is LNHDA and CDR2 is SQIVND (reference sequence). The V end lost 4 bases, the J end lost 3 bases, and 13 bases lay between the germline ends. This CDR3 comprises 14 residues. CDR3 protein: CASSSRGTVYEQYF. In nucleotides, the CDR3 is TGTGCCAGTAGTAGTCGGGGGACGGTCTACGAGCAGTACTTC.

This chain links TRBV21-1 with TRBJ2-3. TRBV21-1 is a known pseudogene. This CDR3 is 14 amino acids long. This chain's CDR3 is CASSKALSEDTQYF. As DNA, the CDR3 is TGTGCCAGCAGCAAAGCGCTTTCAGAAGATACGCAGTATTTT.

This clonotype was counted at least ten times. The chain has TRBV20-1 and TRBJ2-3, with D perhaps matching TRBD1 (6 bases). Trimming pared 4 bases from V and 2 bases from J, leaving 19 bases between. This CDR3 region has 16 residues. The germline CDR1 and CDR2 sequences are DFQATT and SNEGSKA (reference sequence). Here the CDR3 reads CSATGPGTYFTDTQYF. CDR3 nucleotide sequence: TGCAGTGCTACCGGGCCAGGGACATACTTCACAGATACGCAGTATTTT.

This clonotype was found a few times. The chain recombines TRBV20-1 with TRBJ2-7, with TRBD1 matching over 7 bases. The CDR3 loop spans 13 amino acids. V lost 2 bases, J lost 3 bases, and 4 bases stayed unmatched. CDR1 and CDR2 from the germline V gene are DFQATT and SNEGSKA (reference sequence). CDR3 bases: TGCAGTGCTAGAACCGGGACAGACTACGAGCAGTACTTC. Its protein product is CSARTGTDYEQYF.

As DNA, the CDR3 is TGTGCCATCGGCCCGCGACAGGGTTTCTCTGGGGCCAACGTCCTGACTTTC. Translation: CAIGPRQGFSGANVLTF. The rearrangement uses TRBV7-9 and TRBJ2-6; 7 positions match TRBD1. CDR3 length: 17 amino acids. V was pared by 10 bases and J by 0 bases, with 12 bases of the junction left unmatched. Germline-derived CDR1 and CDR2 are SEHNR and FQNEAQ (reference sequence).

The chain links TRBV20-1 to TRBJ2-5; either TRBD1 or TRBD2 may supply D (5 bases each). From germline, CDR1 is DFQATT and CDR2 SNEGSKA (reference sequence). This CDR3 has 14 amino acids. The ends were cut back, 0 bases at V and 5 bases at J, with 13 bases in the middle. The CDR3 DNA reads TGCAGTGCTAGAGATCCTGTAGAGGGGGAGACCCAGTACTTC. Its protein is CSARDPVEGETQYF.

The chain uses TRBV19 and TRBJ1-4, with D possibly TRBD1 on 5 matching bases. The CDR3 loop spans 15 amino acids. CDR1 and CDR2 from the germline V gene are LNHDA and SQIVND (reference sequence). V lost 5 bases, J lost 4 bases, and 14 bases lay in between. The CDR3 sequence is CASSPRGRLNEKLFF. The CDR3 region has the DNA TGTGCCAGTAGTCCCCGGGGACGGCTTAATGAAAAACTGTTTTTT.

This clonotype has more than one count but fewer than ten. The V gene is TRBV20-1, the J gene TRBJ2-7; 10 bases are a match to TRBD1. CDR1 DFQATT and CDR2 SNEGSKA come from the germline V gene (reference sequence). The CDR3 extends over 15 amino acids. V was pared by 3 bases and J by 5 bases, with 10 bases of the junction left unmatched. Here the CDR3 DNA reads TGCAGTGCTAGCCGTCCCGGGACAGGGGTGAACGAGCAGTACTTC. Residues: CSASRPGTGVNEQYF.

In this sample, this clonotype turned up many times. The chain's CDR3 is CASSFGGQAGYNEQFF. Written as DNA, the CDR3 is TGTGCCAGCAGCTTCGGAGGACAGGCGGGATACAATGAGCAGTTCTTC. The V and J genes are TRBV11-2 and TRBJ2-1; a weak D match, TRBD1 (7 bases). V lost 3 bases and J 4 bases, leaving 16 bases between the germline ends. The germline V gene encodes CDR1 SGHAT and CDR2 FQNNGV. CDR3 length equals 16 residues. Supplemented by reference TRBV11-2 and TRBJ2-1, the full variable domain reads EAGVAQSPRYKIIEKRQSVAFWCNPISGHATLYWYQQILGQGPKLLIQFQNNGVVDDSQLPKDRFSAERLKGVDSTLKIQPAKLEDSAVYLCASSFGGQAGYNEQFFGPGTRLTVL.

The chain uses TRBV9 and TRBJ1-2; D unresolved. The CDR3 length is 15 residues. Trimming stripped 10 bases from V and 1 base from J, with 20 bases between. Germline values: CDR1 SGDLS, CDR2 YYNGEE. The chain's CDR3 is CASTRAALLNYGYTF. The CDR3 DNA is TGTGCCTCTACGCGGGCAGCCCTTCTTAACTATGGCTACACCTTC.

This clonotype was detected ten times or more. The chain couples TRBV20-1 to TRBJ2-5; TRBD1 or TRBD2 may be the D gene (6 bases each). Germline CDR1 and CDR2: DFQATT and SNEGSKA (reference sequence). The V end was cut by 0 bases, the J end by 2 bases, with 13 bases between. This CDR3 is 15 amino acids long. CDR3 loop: CSARDMGGVQETQYF. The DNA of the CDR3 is TGCAGTGCTAGAGATATGGGGGGCGTACAAGAGACCCAGTACTTC.

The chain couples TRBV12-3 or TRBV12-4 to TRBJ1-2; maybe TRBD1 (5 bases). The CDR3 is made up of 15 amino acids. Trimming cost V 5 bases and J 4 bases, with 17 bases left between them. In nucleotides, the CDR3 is TGTGCCAGCAGTCTCCGAGTTGACAGCATCTATGGCTACACCTTC. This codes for CASSLRVDSIYGYTF.

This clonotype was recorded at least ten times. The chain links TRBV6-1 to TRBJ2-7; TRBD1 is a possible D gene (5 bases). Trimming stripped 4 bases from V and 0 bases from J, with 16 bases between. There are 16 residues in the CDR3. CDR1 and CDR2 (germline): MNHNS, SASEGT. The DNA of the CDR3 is TGTGCCAGCAGTGGCCCGACCCGACAGCACTCCTACGAGCAGTACTTC. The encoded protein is CASSGPTRQHSYEQYF.

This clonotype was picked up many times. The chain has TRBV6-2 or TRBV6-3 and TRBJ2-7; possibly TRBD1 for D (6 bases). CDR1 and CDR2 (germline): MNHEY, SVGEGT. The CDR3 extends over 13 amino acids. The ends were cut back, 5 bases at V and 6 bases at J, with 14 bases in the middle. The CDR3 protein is CASSHPAGVEQYF. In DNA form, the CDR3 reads TGTGCCAGCAGTCACCCGGCAGGGGTCGAGCAGTACTTC.

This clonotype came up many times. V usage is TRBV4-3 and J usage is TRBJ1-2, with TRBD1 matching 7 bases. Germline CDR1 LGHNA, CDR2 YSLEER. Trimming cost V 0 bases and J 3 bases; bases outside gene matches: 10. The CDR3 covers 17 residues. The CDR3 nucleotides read TGCGCCAGCAGCCAAGATTCGAGACAGGGAAGGGACTATGGCTACACCTTC. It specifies CASSQDSRQGRDYGYTF.

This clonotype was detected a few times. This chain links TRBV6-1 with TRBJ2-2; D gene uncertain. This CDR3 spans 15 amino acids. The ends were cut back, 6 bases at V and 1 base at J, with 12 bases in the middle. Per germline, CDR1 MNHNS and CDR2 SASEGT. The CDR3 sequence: CASSLDDGNTGELFF. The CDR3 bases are TGTGCCAGCAGCCTCGATGATGGGAACACCGGGGAGCTGTTTTTT.

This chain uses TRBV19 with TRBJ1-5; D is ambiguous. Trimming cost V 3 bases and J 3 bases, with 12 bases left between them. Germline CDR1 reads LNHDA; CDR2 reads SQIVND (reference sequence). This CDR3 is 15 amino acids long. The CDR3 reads CASSMDSRTNQPQHF. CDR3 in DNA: TGTGCCAGTAGTATGGATTCCCGTACCAATCAGCCCCAGCATTTT.